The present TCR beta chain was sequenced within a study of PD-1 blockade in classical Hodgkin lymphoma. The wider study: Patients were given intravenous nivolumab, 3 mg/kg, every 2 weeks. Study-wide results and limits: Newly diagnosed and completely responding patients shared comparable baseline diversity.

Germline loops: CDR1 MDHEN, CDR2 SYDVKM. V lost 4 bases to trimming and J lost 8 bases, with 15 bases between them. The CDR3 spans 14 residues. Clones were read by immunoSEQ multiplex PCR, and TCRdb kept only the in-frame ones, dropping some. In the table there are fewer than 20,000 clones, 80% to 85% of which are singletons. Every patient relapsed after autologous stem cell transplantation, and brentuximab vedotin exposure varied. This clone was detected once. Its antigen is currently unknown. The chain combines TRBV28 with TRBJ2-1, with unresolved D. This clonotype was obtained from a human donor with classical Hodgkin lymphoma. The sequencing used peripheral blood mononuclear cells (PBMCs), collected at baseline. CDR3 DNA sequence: TGTGCCAGCAGTTCCCCGGCTCTCAGAGATGAGCAGTTCTTC. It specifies CASSSPALRDEQFF.